The clone carrying this T cell receptor beta chain came up many times. Unique molecular identifiers were used in preparing the TCRbeta library. Using its own MiXCR run on the PCR reads, TCRdb lists one record per CDR3 protein. The table records 70,000 to 100,000 distinct CDR3 sequences, 9% to 15% of them present only once. This entry comes from a study of T-cell reconstitution after alpha-beta-depleted transplantation in children. V lost 4 bases, J lost 8 bases, and 20 bases lay in between. Germline-derived CDR1 and CDR2 are SGHTA and FQGNSA. CDR3 length: 15 amino acids. V usage is TRBV7-2 and J usage is TRBJ1-2; D ambiguous. The sequence derives from a human donor who donated a stem cell graft to a child with inherited bone marrow failure. Material: PBMCs from the stem cell graft donor, obtained from the stem cell graft. CDR3 coding DNA: TGTGCCAGCAGCTCCACCCGGGCCCCCTCAGAGGGCTACACCTTC. Its protein is CASSSTRAPSEGYTF.